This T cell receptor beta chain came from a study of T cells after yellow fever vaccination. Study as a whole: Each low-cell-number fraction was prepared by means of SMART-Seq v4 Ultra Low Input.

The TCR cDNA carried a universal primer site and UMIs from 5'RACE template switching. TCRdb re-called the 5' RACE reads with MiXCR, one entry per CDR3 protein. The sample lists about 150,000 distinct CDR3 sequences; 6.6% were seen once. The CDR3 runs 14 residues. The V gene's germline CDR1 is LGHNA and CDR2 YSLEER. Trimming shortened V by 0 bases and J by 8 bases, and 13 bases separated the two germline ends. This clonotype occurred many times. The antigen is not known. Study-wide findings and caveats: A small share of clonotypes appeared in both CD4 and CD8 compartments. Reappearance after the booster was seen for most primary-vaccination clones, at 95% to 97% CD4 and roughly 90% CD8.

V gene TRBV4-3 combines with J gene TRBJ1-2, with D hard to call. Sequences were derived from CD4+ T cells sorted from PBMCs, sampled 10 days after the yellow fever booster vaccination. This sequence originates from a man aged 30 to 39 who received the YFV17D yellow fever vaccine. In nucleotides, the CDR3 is TGCGCCAGCAGCCAAGATACGGGCGGAGCCGGCTACACCTTC. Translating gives CASSQDTGGAGYTF.